Included here is one T cell receptor (beta chain) sequence, with context. The data derive from a study of cytotoxic CD8 clonotypes in ibrutinib-treated CLL. Clones were read by immunoSEQ multiplex PCR, and TCRdb kept only the in-frame ones, dropping some. The sample holds under 200,000 clones; less than 85% are singletons and the top ten take 3.5% to 5.5%. CDR1 is SGHRS and CDR2 is YFSETQ in the germline V gene. The CDR3 contains 13 residues. The V end was cut by 4 bases, the J end by 5 bases, with 12 bases between. The chain joins TRBV5-1 to TRBJ2-5; D gene uncertain. This clonotype was obtained from a human donor with chronic lymphocytic leukemia. The specimen was PBMCs, collected after 24 months of ibrutinib treatment. CDR3 in DNA: TGCGCCAGCAGCGAAATCTCTGCCGAGACCCAGTACTTC. Amino acid sequence: CASSEISAETQYF.